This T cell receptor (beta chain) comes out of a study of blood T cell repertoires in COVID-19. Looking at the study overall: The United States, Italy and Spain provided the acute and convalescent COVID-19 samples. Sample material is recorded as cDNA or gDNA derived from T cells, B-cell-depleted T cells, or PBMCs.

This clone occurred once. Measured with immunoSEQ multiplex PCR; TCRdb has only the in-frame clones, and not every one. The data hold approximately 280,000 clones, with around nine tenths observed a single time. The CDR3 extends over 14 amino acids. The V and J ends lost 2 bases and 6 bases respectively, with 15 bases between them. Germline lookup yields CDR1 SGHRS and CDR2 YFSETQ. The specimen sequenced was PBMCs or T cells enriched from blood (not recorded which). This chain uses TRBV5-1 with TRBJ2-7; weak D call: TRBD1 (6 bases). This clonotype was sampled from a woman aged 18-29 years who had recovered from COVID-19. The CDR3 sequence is CASSFGGASREQYF. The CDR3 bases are TGCGCCAGCAGCTTTGGGGGCGCGAGCCGCGAGCAGTACTTC.